The 5 T cell receptor beta chains listed next were all sequenced from one sample in a study of shared clonotypes between healthy human individuals. Sequenced by immunoSEQ multiplex PCR; TCRdb stores in-frame clones only, minus some. The repertoire holds about 1.1 million clones, around 78% seen once, with 0.52% in the top ten. The sequencing sample was made of memory CD4+ T cells from PBMCs. As for subset: CD45RA-negative fraction. The receptors were gathered from a man aged 18 to 35 in good health. Some clones in this sample may be carry-over from other donors' samples.

This clone has just a few counts. The chain links TRBV2 to TRBJ1-1; the D gene is possibly TRBD1 (6 bases). V was clipped by 4 bases and J by 6 bases, with 21 bases between them. The CDR3 length is 16 residues. Germline assignment: CDR1 SNHLY and CDR2 FYNNEI. In DNA form, the CDR3 reads TGTGCCAGCAGTGGGACGGGGGCCGGAAGAGGAGCTGAAGCTTTCTTT. Translated: CASSGTGAGRGAEAFF.

The chain uses TRBV27 and TRBJ2-5, with D possibly being TRBD2 (6 bases). CDR1 and CDR2 from the germline V gene are MNHEY and SMNVEV (reference sequence). V lost 4 bases and J 4 bases, leaving 10 bases between the germline ends. The CDR3 totals 13 residues. CDR3 loop: CASSYLAAETQYF. The CDR3 DNA follows: TGTGCCAGCAGTTATTTAGCGGCAGAGACCCAGTACTTC.

This chain uses TRBV29-1 with TRBJ2-5, with a possible D match to TRBD2 (5 bases). Germline V gene sequence: CDR1 SQVTM, CDR2 ANQGSEA. The CDR3 runs 15 residues. V lost 7 bases, J lost 1 base, and 19 bases lay in between. For the CDR3, the DNA is TGCAGCGCTACAGAACCCGGGGTGACCCAAGAGACCCAGTACTTC. Translation gives CSATEPGVTQETQYF.

This clone came up a few times. V gene TRBV7-3 combines with J gene TRBJ1-1; D not certain. The length of the CDR3 is 16 residues. Germline CDR1 SGHTA, CDR2 FQGTGA. The ends were cut back, 2 bases at V and 0 bases at J, with 13 bases in the middle. The CDR3 protein is CASSLVPAGLNTEAFF. CDR3 in DNA: TGTGCCAGCAGCTTAGTTCCAGCCGGGTTGAACACTGAAGCTTTCTTT.

This chain joins TRBV10-3 and TRBJ2-3; 8 positions match TRBD2. Trimming at V came to 10 bases and at J to 4 bases, leaving 16 bases not matched to a gene. The V gene's germline CDR1 is ENHRY and CDR2 SYGVKD. The CDR3 loop spans 16 amino acids. CDR3 sequence (DNA): TGTGCCACCAAGCCGGGACTAGAACTGACAGCAGATACGCAGTATTTT. Residues: CATKPGLELTADTQYF.